This TCR beta chain was recorded in a study of naive and memory T cell subsets. TCR cDNA received a 3' ligated oligonucleotide that carried a UMI. Whole-blood samples were 2 to 3 ml of peripheral blood from healthy adult volunteers. Cells were not sorted; total RNA input targeted 1 to 1000 ng. Trimming cost V 7 bases and J 7 bases, with 17 bases left between them. CDR3 length equals 12 residues. Germline values: CDR1 SQVTM, CDR2 ANQGSEA. The SP2 primer and nested alpha and beta constant region primers amplified ligated cDNA in four rounds. Blood and skin TCR RNA was reverse transcribed with alpha and beta constant primers. MiXCR was run by TCRdb on the 5' RACE reads, yielding one entry per CDR3 protein. The sample consists of about 60,000 distinct CDR3 sequences, more than 6.5% of them appearing once.

This TCR came from a female donor in good health. The chain is built from TRBV29-1 and TRBJ2-7; tentative D call: TRBD1 (6 bases). CDR3 nucleotide sequence: TGCAGCGCCGGGCTGGGGACAAGGGAGCAGTACTTC. Its protein is CSAGLGTREQYF.